This TCR beta chain was obtained from a study of blood T cells in healthy people across ages. V lost 0 bases and J 11 bases, leaving 28 bases between the germline ends. The CDR3 is 18 amino acids. The germline CDR1 and CDR2 sequences are LGHDT and YNNKEL (reference sequence). A J-beta primer mix and a sample-barcoded 5' primer were used in a second PCR of about 7 to 12 cycles. The template-switch adaptor, which had 12 random nucleotides, put a tag on each cDNA molecule. MiXCR, run by TCRdb on the 5' RACE reads, gives a single entry per CDR3 protein. The sample lists roughly 1 million distinct CDR3 sequences, roughly 24% seen once, with about 0.69% in the top ten. Donors were systemically healthy Caucasian individuals from Russia aged roughly 6 to 90 years. Study observations and caveats: Long-lived donors carried more naive CD4+ cells and greater diversity than aged donors.

Note on this clonotype: The antigen remains undetermined.

The same data also went into a second study, on T cells of mothers and their children.

V usage is TRBV3-1 and J usage is TRBJ1-1; D is possibly TRBD1 (6 bases). Sequences were obtained from blood. This TCR was sampled from a girl aged 2-10 years in good health. The DNA for the CDR3 is TGTGCCAGCAGCCAAGAGGCAATCGACGACAGGTATCCCTTGGGGGCTTTCTTT. Its protein product is CASSQEAIDDRYPLGAFF.